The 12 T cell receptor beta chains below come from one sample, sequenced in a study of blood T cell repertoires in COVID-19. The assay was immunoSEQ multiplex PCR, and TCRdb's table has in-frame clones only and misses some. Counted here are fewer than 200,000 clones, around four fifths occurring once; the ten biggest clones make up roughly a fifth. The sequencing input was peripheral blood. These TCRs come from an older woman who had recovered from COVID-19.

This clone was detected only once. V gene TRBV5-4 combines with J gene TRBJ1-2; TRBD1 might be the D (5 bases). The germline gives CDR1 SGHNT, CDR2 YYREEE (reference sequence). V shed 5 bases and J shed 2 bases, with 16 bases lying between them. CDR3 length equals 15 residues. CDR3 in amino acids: CASRPPGGGNYGYTF. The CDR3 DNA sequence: TGTGCCAGCAGGCCCCCCGGGGGGGGGAACTATGGCTACACCTTC.

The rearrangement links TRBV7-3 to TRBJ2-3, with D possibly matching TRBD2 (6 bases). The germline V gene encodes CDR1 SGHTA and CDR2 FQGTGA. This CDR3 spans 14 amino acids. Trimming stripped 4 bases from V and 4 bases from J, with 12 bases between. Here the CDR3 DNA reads TGTGCCAGCAGCTCCGCGGGGAGTTCAGATACGCAGTATTTT. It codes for CASSSAGSSDTQYF.

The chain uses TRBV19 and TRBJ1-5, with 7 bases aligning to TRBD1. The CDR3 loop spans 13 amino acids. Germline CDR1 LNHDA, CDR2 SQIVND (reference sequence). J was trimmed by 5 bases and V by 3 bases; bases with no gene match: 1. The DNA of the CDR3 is TGTGCCAGTAGTATTCAGGGGGATCAGCCCCAGCATTTT. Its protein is CASSIQGDQPQHF. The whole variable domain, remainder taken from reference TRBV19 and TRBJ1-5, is DGGITQSPKYLFRKEGQNVTLSCEQNLNHDAMYWYRQDPGQGLRLIYYSQIVNDFQKGDIAEGYSVSREKKESFPLTVTSAQKNPTAFYLCASSIQGDQPQHFGDGTRLSIL.

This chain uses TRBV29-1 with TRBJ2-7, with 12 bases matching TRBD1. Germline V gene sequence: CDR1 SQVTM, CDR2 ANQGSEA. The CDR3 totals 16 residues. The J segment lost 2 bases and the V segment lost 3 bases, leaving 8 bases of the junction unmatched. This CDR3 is CSVDRVGTGGPYEQYF. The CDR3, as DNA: TGCAGCGTTGACCGTGTGGGGACAGGGGGCCCCTACGAGCAGTACTTC.

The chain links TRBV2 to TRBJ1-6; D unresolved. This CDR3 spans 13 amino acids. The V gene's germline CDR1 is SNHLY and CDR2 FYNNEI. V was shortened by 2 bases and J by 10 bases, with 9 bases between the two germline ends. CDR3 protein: CASSEIRGSPLHF. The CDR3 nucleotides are TGTGCCAGCAGTGAAATACGCGGATCACCCCTCCACTTT.

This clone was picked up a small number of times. The CDR3 protein is CASSLAETGTAMNTEAFF. The CDR3 nucleotides read TGTGCCAGCAGCTTAGCCGAGACCGGGACAGCCATGAACACTGAAGCTTTCTTT. The chain carries TRBV7-8 and TRBJ1-1; 7 positions match TRBD1. The CDR3 spans 18 residues. The V segment lost 0 bases and the J segment 0 bases; nucleotides outside the gene matches: 10. Germline loops: CDR1 SGHVS, CDR2 FQNEAQ.

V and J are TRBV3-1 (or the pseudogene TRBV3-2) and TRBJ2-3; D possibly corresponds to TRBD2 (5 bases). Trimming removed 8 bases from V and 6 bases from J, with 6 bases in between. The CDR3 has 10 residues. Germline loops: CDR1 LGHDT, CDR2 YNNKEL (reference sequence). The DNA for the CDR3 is TGTGCCAGCCCGGGGGATACGCAGTATTTT. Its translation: CASPGDTQYF.

The CDR3 loop is CASTAVDEQFF. DNA for the CDR3: TGTGCCAGCACCGCGGTGGATGAGCAGTTCTTC. The V and J genes are TRBV11-2 and TRBJ2-1; D remains ambiguous. V was cut by 7 bases and J by 8 bases, with 9 bases left in between. Germline lookup yields CDR1 SGHAT and CDR2 FQNNGV. The CDR3 is 11 residues long.

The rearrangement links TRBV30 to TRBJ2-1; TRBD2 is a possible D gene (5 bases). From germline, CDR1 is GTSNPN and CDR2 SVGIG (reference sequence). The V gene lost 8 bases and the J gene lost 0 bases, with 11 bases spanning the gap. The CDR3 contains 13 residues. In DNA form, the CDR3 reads TGTGCCACCGGACTGAGCTCCTACAATGAGCAGTTCTTC. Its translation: CATGLSSYNEQFF.

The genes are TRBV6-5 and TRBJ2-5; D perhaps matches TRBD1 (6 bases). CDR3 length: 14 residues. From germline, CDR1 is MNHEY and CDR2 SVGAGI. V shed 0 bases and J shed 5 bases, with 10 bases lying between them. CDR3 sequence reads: CASSYSRGWETQYF. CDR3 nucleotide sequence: TGTGCCAGCAGTTACTCGAGGGGGTGGGAGACCCAGTACTTC.

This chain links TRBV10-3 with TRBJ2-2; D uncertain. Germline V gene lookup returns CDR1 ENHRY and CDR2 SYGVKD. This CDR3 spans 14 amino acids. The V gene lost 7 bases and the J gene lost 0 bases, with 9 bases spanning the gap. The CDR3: CAIMAESNTGELFF. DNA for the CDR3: TGTGCCATCATGGCAGAATCGAACACCGGGGAGCTGTTTTTT.

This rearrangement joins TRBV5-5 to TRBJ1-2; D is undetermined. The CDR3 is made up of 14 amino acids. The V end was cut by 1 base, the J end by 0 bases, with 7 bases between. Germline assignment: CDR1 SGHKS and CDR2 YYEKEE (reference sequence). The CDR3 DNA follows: TGTGCCAGCAGCTTGCGGGGAGCTAACTATGGCTACACCTTC. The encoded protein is CASSLRGANYGYTF.